These 7 T cell receptor beta chains were sequenced from one sample in a study of T cells in Graves' hyperthyroidism and ophthalmopathy. Researchers took RNA transcripts and amplified the TCR beta CDR3 regions from them. TCR CDR3 regions were first amplified by RT-PCR with HTBI primers. TCRdb called the multiplex PCR reads again in MiXCR, with one record for every CDR3 protein. Here the sample spans 340,000 or so distinct CDR3 sequences, approximately 22% being singletons. Sequencing was carried out using blood. The receptors originated from a woman aged 50 to 65 with Graves' hyperthyroidism.

There are many counts of this clonotype. The chain links TRBV29-1 to TRBJ2-1; the D is unclear. The CDR3 sequence is 14 residues long. Germline CDR1 is SQVTM and CDR2 is ANQGSEA. V was cut by 2 bases and J by 0 bases, with 8 bases left in between. The CDR3 spells CSVETVSSYNEQFF. The CDR3 region has the DNA TGCAGCGTTGAAACTGTGAGCTCCTACAATGAGCAGTTCTTC.

This clonotype was seen once. The rearrangement joins TRBV6-5 to TRBJ1-5; D call uncertain. This CDR3 comprises 14 residues. Trimming removed 1 base from V and 2 bases from J, with 6 bases in between. The germline gives CDR1 MNHEY, CDR2 SVGAGI. DNA for the CDR3: TGTGCCAGCAGTTACTTGGGAGGCAATCAGCCCCAGCATTTT. Amino acid sequence: CASSYLGGNQPQHF.

This clonotype was found many times. The rearrangement links TRBV18 to TRBJ2-7, with D possibly matching TRBD2 (5 bases). The CDR3 runs to 11 residues. V shed 6 bases and J shed 5 bases, with 8 bases lying between them. Per germline, CDR1 KGHSH and CDR2 LQKENI. Here the CDR3 reads CASSKGDEQYF. The CDR3 coding sequence is TGTGCCAGCTCGAAGGGAGACGAGCAGTACTTC.

At least ten counts were recorded for this clonotype. V usage is TRBV27 and J usage is TRBJ2-7; weak D call: TRBD2 (5 bases). Between the trimmed V and J ends, which lost 3 bases and 3 bases, there was a span of 21 bases. Germline V gene sequence: CDR1 MNHEY, CDR2 SMNVEV (reference sequence). The CDR3 has 17 residues. In DNA, the CDR3 is TGTGCCAGCAGTTTGAAGGCCCCGTCTAGCTTAAACTACGAGCAGTACTTC. It specifies CASSLKAPSSLNYEQYF.

This clonotype was seen a handful of times. In nucleotides, the CDR3 is TGTGCCAGCAGCACCCAGGAGCACACTGAAGCTTTCTTT. Translated: CASSTQEHTEAFF. The chain joins TRBV7-8 to TRBJ1-1; D not resolved. There are 13 residues in the CDR3. Looked up from germline, CDR1 is SGHVS and CDR2 is FQNEAQ. The V end was cut by 5 bases, the J end by 3 bases, with 10 bases between.

This chain joins TRBV5-4 and TRBJ1-1, with D possibly TRBD1 on 5 matching bases. The CDR3 totals 14 residues. Germline V gene data show CDR1 as SGHNT and CDR2 as YYREEE (reference sequence). V shed 5 bases and J shed 1 base, with 12 bases lying between them. CDR3 coding DNA: TGTGCCAGCAGTTGGGGGGTATCGAACACTGAAGCTTTCTTT. As protein: CASSWGVSNTEAFF. Together with reference TRBV5-4 and TRBJ1-1, the CDR3 gives the full variable domain: ETGVTQSPTHLIKTRGQQVTLRCSSQSGHNTVSWYQQALGQGPQFIFQYYREEENGRGNFPPRFSGLQFPNYSSELNVNALELDDSALYLCASSWGVSNTEAFFGQGTRLTVV.

Ten or more counts support this clonotype. This chain joins TRBV12-3 or TRBV12-4 and TRBJ2-1, with D possibly matching TRBD2 (7 bases). Trimming left V 7 bases short and J 1 base short, with 14 bases between. CDR3 size: 15 residues. The CDR3 DNA reads TGTGCCAGCAACCCCGAGGGGGGGTCCTACAATGAGCAGTTCTTC. Translating gives CASNPEGGSYNEQFF.